The clone carrying this T cell receptor beta chain occurred many times. Its antigen is not known. These data belong to a study of T cells after yellow fever vaccination. Study-level information: SMART-Seq v4 Ultra Low Input handled preparation of low-cell-number fractions. Study results and limitations: Weaker overall was a secondary response that nonetheless peaked faster, on day 5 versus 15. Post-booster repertoires again held most primary-vaccination clones (roughly 95% CD4, over 80% CD8).

Germline CDR1 is SEHNR and CDR2 is FQNEAQ (reference sequence). V was trimmed by 5 bases and J by 0 bases, leaving 13 bases between them. This CDR3 spans 15 amino acids. TCRdb analysed the 5' RACE reads with MiXCR anew, one entry per CDR3 protein. The data contain 450,000 to 650,000 distinct CDR3 sequences, approximately 13% of them seen just once; the ten biggest clones take up around an eighth. Sequencing was performed on PBMCs, taken on the day of the yellow fever booster vaccination. V usage is TRBV7-9 and J usage is TRBJ2-5; the D is unclear. This TCR was recovered from a man aged 25 to 40 who received the YFV17D yellow fever vaccine. DNA for the CDR3: TGTGCCAGCAGCCCAAACATCGAGTACCAAGAGACCCAGTACTTC. It is translated as CASSPNIEYQETQYF.